This TCR beta chain was identified during a study of cytomegalovirus exposure and HLA in healthy donors. The CDR3 has 15 amino acids. Germline loops: CDR1 SGHNT, CDR2 YYREEE (reference sequence). Trimming left V 0 bases short and J 4 bases short, with 13 bases between. Amplification used 60 Vbeta primers and 13 Jbeta primers. Using immunoSEQ multiplex PCR, the repertoire was profiled, and TCRdb retains in-frame clones only, with some absent. The profile shows about 220,000 clones, approximately 68% of them singletons. This clone showed up just once. The rearrangement joins TRBV5-4 to TRBJ1-1, with D possibly being TRBD1 (5 bases). This TCR derives from a woman under 40 in good health and CMV-seronegative. Sequenced material: PBMCs. DNA for the CDR3: TGTGCCAGCAGCTTGGTGGGGGGTGTCGGCACTGAAGCTTTCTTT. This encodes CASSLVGGVGTEAFF.